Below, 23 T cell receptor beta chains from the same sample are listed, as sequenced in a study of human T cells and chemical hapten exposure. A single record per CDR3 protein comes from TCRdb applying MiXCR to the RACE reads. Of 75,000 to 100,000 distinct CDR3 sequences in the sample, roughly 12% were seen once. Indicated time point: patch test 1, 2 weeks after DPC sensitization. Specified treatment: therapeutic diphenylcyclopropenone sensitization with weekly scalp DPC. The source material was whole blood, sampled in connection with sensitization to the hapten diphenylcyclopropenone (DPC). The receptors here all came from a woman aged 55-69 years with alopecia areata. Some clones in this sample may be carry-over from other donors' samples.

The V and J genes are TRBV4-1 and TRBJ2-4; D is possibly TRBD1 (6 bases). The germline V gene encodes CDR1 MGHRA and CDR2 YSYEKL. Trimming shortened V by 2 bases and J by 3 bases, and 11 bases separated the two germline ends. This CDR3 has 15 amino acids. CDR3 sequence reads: CASSQRTVDKNIQYF. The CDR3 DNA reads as TGCGCCAGCAGCCAACGGACAGTAGACAAAAACATTCAGTACTTC.

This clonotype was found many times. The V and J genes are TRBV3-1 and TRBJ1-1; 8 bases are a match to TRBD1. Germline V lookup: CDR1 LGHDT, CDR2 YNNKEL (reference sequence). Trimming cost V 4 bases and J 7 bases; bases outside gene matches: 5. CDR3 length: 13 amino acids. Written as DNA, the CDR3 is TGTGCCAGCAGCCCGACAGGGGTTGGTGAAGCTTTCTTT. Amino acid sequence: CASSPTGVGEAFF.

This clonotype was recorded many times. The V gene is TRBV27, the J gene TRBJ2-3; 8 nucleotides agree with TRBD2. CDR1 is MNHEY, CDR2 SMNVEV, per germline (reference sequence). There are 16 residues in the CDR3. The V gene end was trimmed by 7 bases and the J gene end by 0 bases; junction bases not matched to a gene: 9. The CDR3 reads CASIRRAGASTDTQYF. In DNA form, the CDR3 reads TGTGCCAGCATTCGGAGAGCGGGGGCTAGCACAGATACGCAGTATTTT.

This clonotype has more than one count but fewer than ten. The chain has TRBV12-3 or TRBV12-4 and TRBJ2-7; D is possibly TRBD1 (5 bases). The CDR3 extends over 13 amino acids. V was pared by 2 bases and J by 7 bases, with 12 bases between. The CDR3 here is CASSLQTAGEQYF. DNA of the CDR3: TGTGCCAGCAGTTTACAGACAGCCGGGGAGCAGTACTTC.

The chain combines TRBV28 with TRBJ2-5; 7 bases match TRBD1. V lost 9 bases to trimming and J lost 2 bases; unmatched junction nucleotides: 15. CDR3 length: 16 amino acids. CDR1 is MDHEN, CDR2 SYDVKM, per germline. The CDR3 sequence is CASTTLWTGAQETQYF. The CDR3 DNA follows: TGTGCCAGTACTACACTATGGACAGGAGCTCAAGAGACCCAGTACTTC.

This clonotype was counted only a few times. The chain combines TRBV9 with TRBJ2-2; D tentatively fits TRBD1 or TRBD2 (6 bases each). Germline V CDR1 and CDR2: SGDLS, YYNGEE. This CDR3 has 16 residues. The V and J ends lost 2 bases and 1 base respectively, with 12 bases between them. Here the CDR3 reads CASSVEGGRNTGELFF. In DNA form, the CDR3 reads TGTGCCAGCAGCGTCGAGGGGGGCCGGAACACCGGGGAGCTGTTTTTT.

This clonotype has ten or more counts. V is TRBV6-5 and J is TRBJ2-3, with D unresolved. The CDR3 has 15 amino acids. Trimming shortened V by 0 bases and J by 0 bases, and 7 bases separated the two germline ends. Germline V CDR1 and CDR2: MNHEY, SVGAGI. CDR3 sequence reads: CASSYSRTSTDTQYF. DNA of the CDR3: TGTGCCAGCAGTTACTCCCGCACTAGCACAGATACGCAGTATTTT.

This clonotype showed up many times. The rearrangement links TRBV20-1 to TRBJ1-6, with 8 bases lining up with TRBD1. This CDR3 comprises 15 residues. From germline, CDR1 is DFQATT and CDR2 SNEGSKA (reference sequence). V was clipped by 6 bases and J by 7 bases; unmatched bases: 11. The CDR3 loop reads CSAQGQARGNSPLHF. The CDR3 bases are TGCAGTGCCCAGGGACAGGCCCGTGGGAATTCACCCCTCCACTTT.

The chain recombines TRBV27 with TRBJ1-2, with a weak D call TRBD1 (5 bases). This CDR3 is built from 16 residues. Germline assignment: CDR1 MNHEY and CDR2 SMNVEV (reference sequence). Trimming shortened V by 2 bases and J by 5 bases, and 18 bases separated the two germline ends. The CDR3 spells CASSLTARDVLYGYTF. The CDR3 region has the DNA TGTGCCAGCAGTTTAACTGCCCGGGACGTCCTATATGGCTACACCTTC.

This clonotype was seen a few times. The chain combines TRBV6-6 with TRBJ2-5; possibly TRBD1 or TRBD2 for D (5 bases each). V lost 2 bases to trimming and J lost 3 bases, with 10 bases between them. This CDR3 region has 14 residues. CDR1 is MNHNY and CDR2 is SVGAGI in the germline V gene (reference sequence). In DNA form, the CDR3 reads TGTGCCAGCAGTTACGCCTTGGGGGAAGAGACCCAGTACTTC. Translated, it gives CASSYALGEETQYF.

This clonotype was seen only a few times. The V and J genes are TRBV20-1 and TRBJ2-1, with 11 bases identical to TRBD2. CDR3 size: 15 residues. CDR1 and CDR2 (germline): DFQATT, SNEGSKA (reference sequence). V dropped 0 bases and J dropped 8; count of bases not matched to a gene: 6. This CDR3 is CSARDPGLAVDEQFF. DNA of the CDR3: TGCAGTGCTAGAGATCCGGGACTAGCGGTAGATGAGCAGTTCTTC.

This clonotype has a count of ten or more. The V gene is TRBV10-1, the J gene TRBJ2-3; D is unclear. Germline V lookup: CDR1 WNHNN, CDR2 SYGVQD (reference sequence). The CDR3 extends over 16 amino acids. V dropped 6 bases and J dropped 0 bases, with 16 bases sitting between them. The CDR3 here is CASSLDMATSTDTQYF. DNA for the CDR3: TGCGCCAGCAGCCTGGATATGGCGACTAGCACAGATACGCAGTATTTT.

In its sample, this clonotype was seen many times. In nucleotides, the CDR3 is TGTGCCAGCAGCTTAGGCGCTGCGTCTAATGAAAAACTGTTTTTT. It specifies CASSLGAASNEKLFF. This rearrangement joins TRBV7-9 to TRBJ1-4, with D unclear. V was trimmed by 1 base and J by 3 bases, leaving 9 bases between them. The germline V gene encodes CDR1 SEHNR and CDR2 FQNEAQ (reference sequence). The CDR3 is 15 amino acids.

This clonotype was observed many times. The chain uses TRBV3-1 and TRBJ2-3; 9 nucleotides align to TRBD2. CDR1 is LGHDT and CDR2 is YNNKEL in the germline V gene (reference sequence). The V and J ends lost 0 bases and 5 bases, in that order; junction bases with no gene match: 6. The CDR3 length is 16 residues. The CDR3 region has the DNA TGTGCCAGCAGCCAAGATTCTAGCGGGGATGTAGATACGCAGTATTTT. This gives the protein CASSQDSSGDVDTQYF.

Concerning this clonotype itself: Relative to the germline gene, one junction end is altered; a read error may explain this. The CDR3: CASSLAADNEQFF. CDR3 nucleotides: TGTGCTAGCAGCTTAGCAGCCGACAATGAGCAGTTCTTC. The V call is TRBV7-7, the J call TRBJ2-1, with D uncertain. CDR1 and CDR2 (germline): SSHAT, FNYEAQ (reference sequence). The CDR3 is made up of 13 amino acids.

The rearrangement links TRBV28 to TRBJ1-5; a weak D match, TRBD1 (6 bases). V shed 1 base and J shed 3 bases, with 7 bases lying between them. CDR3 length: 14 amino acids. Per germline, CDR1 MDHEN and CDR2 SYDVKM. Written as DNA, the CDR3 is TGTGCCAGCAGTTTATACAGGGCCAATCAGCCCCAGCATTTT. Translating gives CASSLYRANQPQHF. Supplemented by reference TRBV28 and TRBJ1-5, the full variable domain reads DVKVTQSSRYLVKRTGEKVFLECVQDMDHENMFWYRQDPGLGLRLIYFSYDVKMKEKGDIPEGYSVSREKKERFSLILESASTNQTSMYLCASSLYRANQPQHFGDGTRLSIL.

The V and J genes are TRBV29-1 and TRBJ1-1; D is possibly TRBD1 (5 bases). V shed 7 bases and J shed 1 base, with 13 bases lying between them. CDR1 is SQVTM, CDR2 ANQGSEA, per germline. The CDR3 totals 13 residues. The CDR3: CSAERGSNTEAFF. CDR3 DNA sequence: TGCAGCGCCGAGCGGGGGTCGAACACTGAAGCTTTCTTT.

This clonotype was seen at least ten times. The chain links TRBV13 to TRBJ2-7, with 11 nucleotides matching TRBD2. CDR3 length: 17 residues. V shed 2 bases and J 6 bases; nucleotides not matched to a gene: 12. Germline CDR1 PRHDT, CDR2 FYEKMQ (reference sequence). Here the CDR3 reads CASSLYARIAGGPEQYF. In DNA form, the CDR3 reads TGTGCCAGCAGCTTATACGCTCGGATAGCGGGGGGGCCCGAGCAGTACTTC.

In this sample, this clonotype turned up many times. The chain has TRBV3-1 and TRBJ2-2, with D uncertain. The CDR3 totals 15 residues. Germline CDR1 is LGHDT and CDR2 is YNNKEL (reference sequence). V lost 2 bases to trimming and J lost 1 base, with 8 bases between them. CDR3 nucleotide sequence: TGTGCCAGCAGCCAATTCGAAGAGAACACCGGGGAGCTGTTTTTT. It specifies CASSQFEENTGELFF.

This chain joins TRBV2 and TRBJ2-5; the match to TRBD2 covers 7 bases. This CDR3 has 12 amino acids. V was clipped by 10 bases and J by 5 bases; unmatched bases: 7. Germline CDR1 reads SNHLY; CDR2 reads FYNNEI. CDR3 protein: CATHLGGETQYF. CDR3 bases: TGTGCCACCCATCTGGGGGGGGAGACCCAGTACTTC.

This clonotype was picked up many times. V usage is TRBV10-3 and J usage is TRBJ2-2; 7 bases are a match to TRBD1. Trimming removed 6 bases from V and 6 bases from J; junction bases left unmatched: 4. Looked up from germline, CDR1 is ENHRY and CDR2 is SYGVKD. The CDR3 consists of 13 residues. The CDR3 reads CAISDREAGELFF. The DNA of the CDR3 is TGTGCCATCAGCGACAGGGAAGCCGGGGAGCTGTTTTTT.

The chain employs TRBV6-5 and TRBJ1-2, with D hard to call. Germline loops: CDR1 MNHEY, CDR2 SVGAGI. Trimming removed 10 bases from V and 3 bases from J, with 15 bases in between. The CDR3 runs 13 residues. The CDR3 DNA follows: TGTGCCACCTCGTACGGCTATGACTATGGCTACACCTTC. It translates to CATSYGYDYGYTF.

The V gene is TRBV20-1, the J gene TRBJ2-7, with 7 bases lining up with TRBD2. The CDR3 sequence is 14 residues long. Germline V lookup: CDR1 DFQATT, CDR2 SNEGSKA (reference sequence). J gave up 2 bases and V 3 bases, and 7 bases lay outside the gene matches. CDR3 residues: CSARAGGNPYEQYF. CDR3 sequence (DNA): TGCAGTGCTAGGGCCGGGGGGAACCCCTACGAGCAGTACTTC.